Listed below are T cell receptor beta chains from one sample, sequenced in a study of PD-1 blockade in classical Hodgkin lymphoma. The repertoire was sequenced with immunoSEQ multiplex PCR; TCRdb's copy has only in-frame clones and lacks some. The sample includes about 94,000 clones, about 92% of them seen just once. Material: peripheral blood mononuclear cells (PBMCs), obtained before the fourth cycle of nivolumab. Every receptor here comes from a human donor with classical Hodgkin lymphoma. Both conserved end residues are part of each CDR3. The D gene is left open where the match is weak. Clone size is not always given. Where it is, it says once, few, many or a class for expanded clones.

clone_size	v_call	d_call	j_call	cdr3_nt	cdr3_aa
NA	TRBV10-3	TRBD1	TRBJ1-4	TGTGCCACCGGGACAGGGGAAGGTGAAAAACTGTTTTTT	CATGTGEGEKLFF
NA	TRBV27	TRBD2	TRBJ2-3	TGTGCCAGCAGTTTAGGGACTAGAGACACAGATACGCAGTATTTT	CASSLGTRDTDTQYF
NA	TRBV6-1	NA	TRBJ2-4	TGTGCCAGCAGTGAGAGGGGCGAAATAGCCAAAAACATTCAGTACTTC	CASSERGEIAKNIQYF
NA	TRBV25-1	NA	TRBJ1-2	TGTGCCAGCAGTGACTTTTGGGGGGGCACAGGCTACACCTTC	CASSDFWGGTGYTF
NA	TRBV7-6	TRBD2	TRBJ2-1	TGTGCCAGCAGCCACCTAGCGGGTAGCTCCTACAATGAGCAGTTCTTC	CASSHLAGSSYNEQFF
NA	TRBV27	NA	TRBJ2-3	TGTGCCAGCAGTTTATACTCAACCTATCTCACAGATACGCAGTATTTT	CASSLYSTYLTDTQYF
NA	TRBV21-1	NA	TRBJ2-5	TGTGCCAGCAGCGTGCGGACTAGCGGGCGGGAGACCCAGTACTTC	CASSVRTSGRETQYF
NA	TRBV5-4	TRBD2	TRBJ2-2	TGTGCCAGCAGCAGCCCGGGACTAGCGGAAACCGGGGAGCTGTTTTTT	CASSSPGLAETGELFF
NA	TRBV29-1	TRBD2	TRBJ2-5	TGCAGCGGGGGACTAGCGGGAGGATCAGAGACCCAGTACTTC	CSGGLAGGSETQYF
NA	TRBV19	NA	TRBJ1-5	TGTGCCAGTAGGGGGGAAGGCAGTAGCAATCAGCCCCAGCATTTT	CASRGEGSSNQPQHF
NA	TRBV5-4	TRBD1	TRBJ2-6	TGTGCCAGCAGCTGGGGGCCAGGGACAGGGGGTACTGGGGCCAACGTCCTGACTTTC	CASSWGPGTGGTGANVLTF
NA	TRBV9	NA	TRBJ1-3	TGTGCCAGCAGCGCCAGGGGAGTATCGGACACCATATATTTT	CASSARGVSDTIYF
once	TRBV7-6	TRBD1	TRBJ1-5	TGTGCCAGCAGCTCGGTAGGGGGCAGCAATCAGCCCCAGCATTTT	CASSSVGGSNQPQHF
NA	TRBV12-5	NA	TRBJ2-1	TGTGCTAGTGGTTTGGTACGGTCTCCGAGCTTCACCAACAATGAGCAGTTCTTC	CASGLVRSPSFTNNEQFF
NA	TRBV7-6	TRBD2	TRBJ2-1	TGTGCCAGCAGCTTAGTAGGGGACTACCCCCCGGAGCAGTTCTTC	CASSLVGDYPPEQFF
NA	TRBV18	TRBD2	TRBJ2-7	TGTGCCAGCTCACCTGATCGGACTAGCTCCTACGAGCAGTACTTC	CASSPDRTSSYEQYF
NA	TRBV27	NA	TRBJ1-2	TGTGCCAGCAGTTCCGGGGGCGCTGAGGGCTACACCTTC	CASSSGGAEGYTF
NA	TRBV25-1	NA	TRBJ2-3	TGTGCCAGCAGTGCAGGGGTGGTGACAGATACGCAGTATTTT	CASSAGVVTDTQYF
NA	TRBV5-6	NA	TRBJ2-5	TGTGCCAGCAGCTTGGGGCCCTCTGCACCCTGGTACCAAGAGACCCAGTACTTC	CASSLGPSAPWYQETQYF
NA	TRBV5-1	TRBD2	TRBJ2-5	TGCGCCAGCAGCTTGTGGGCTAGCGGGACGGGAGAGACCCAGTACTTC	CASSLWASGTGETQYF
NA	TRBV18	NA	TRBJ1-4	TGTGCCAGCTCACCAAGGGAAAAACTGTTTTTT	CASSPREKLFF
NA	TRBV7-6	NA	TRBJ2-1	TGTGCCAGCAGTCGAACCGGTGGGTTGGTTGAGCAGTTCTTC	CASSRTGGLVEQFF